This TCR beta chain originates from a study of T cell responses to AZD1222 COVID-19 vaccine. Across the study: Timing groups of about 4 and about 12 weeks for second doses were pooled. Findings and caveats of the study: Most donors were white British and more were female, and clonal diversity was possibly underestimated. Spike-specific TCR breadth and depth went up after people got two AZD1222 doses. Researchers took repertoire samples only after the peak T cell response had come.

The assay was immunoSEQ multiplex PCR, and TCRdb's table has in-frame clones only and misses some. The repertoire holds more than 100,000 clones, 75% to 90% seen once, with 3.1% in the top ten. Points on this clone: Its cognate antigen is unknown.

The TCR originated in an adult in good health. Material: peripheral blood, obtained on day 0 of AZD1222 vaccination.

The CDR3 sequence: CASSTYSNRGRSGGNTIYF. CDR3 coding DNA: TGTGCCAGCAGCACCTACTCGAACAGGGGGCGATCGGGTGGAAACACCATATATTTT. The rearrangement links TRBV5-4 to TRBJ1-3, with 9 bases matching TRBD1. The CDR3 sequence is 19 residues long. V lost 4 bases and J lost 3; bases outside the gene matches: 17. Germline V gene sequence: CDR1 SGHNT, CDR2 YYREEE (reference sequence).